This T cell receptor (beta chain) was retrieved from a study of T cells in Graves' hyperthyroidism and ophthalmopathy. Amplified regions were TCR beta CDR3 sequences from RNA transcripts. Carried out on the TCR CDR3, a first-round RT-PCR used the HTBI primer set. TCRdb reprocessed the multiplex PCR reads with MiXCR, giving one entry per CDR3 protein. Here the sample spans approximately 590,000 distinct CDR3 sequences, 35% to 55% being singletons. This clonotype occurred many times. The junction had 9 bases not matched to a gene; V was cut back by 6 bases and J by 6 bases. CDR3 length equals 14 residues. CDR1 is SQVTM and CDR2 is ANQGSEA in the germline V gene. The patients, who ranged from 18 to 65 in age, presented with newly diagnosed hyperthyroidism lasting under 2 months.

The receptor comes from a woman aged 18-35 years with Graves' hyperthyroidism. This rearrangement joins TRBV29-1 to TRBJ1-2; 11 nucleotides line up with TRBD1. The source material was peripheral blood or thyroid tissue (not recorded which). For the CDR3, the DNA is TGCAGCGTAGCCGGGACAGGGGGTTGGAATGGCTACACCTTC. It yields the protein CSVAGTGGWNGYTF.